A single sample is the source of the 8 T cell receptor beta chains below, sequenced in a study of identical twins. TCRdb re-analysed the 5' RACE reads in MiXCR, keeping a single row per CDR3 protein. This table has about 300,000 distinct CDR3 sequences, 12% appearing once. The sample was also linked to a second study, of yellow fever vaccine responses in identical twins.

Sample: CD8+ T cells sorted from blood. All receptors derive from a woman aged 18-35 years in good health.

J is TRBJ2-5 and V is TRBV12-3 or TRBV12-4, with 7 bases matching TRBD2. CDR3 size: 14 residues. J was trimmed by 3 bases and V by 4 bases; bases with no gene match: 5. The CDR3 DNA reads as TGTGCCAGCAGTTCGATAGCGGGCGAAGAGACCCAGTACTTC. It yields the protein CASSSIAGEETQYF.

This clonotype appeared a few times. The chain has TRBV2 and TRBJ2-5, with a tentative D call TRBD2 (6 bases). The CDR3 is 13 amino acids. The V and J ends lost 3 bases and 1 base respectively, with 6 bases between them. Germline V gene lookup returns CDR1 SNHLY and CDR2 FYNNEI. CDR3 nucleotides: TGTGCCAGCAGTGACGGGGGCCAAGAGACCCAGTACTTC. Protein product: CASSDGGQETQYF.

A few counts support this clonotype. The chain recombines TRBV20-1 with TRBJ2-3; 8 nucleotides match TRBD1. From germline, CDR1 is DFQATT and CDR2 SNEGSKA (reference sequence). CDR3 length equals 15 residues. V shed 2 bases, J shed 0 bases, and the junction held 4 bases outside the gene matches. The DNA for the CDR3 is TGCAGTGCTAGAAGACAGGGGACTAGCACAGATACGCAGTATTTT. Translating it yields CSARRQGTSTDTQYF.

This clonotype was counted only a few times. The rearrangement links TRBV6-5 to TRBJ1-1; 7 nucleotides line up with TRBD1. Germline assignment: CDR1 MNHEY and CDR2 SVGAGI. V gave up 2 bases and J gave up 5 bases; unmatched junction bases: 5. The CDR3 runs 14 residues. CDR3 nucleotides: TGTGCCAGCAGTTACGTACAGGGGCGAACTGAAGCTTTCTTT. Its translation: CASSYVQGRTEAFF.

The chain combines TRBV10-3 with TRBJ1-1; D possibly corresponds to TRBD1 (6 bases). V was trimmed by 6 bases and J by 3 bases, leaving 14 bases between them. Looked up from germline, CDR1 is ENHRY and CDR2 is SYGVKD. The CDR3 is 14 residues long. As DNA, the CDR3 is TGTGCCATCAGAACTACGGGGGGGCACACTGAAGCTTTCTTT. Its translation is CAIRTTGGHTEAFF.

This clonotype came up a few times. The chain couples TRBV29-1 to TRBJ2-1; the D is unclear. With 4 bases removed from V and 4 bases from J, the gap between germline ends came to 5 bases. Looked up from germline, CDR1 is SQVTM and CDR2 is ANQGSEA. This CDR3 region has 11 residues. The CDR3 DNA is TGCAGCGTTGGTAGATACAATGAGCAGTTCTTC. This gives the protein CSVGRYNEQFF.

This clonotype was counted only a few times. The chain employs TRBV6-1 and TRBJ2-1; 8 bases match TRBD1. Germline lookup yields CDR1 MNHNS and CDR2 SASEGT. CDR3 length: 15 residues. The junction had 7 bases not matched to a gene; V was cut back by 1 base and J by 8 bases. CDR3 coding DNA: TGTGCCAGCAGTGAAGTGGGGACAGGATTTCATGAGCAGTTCTTC. Protein sequence: CASSEVGTGFHEQFF.

This clonotype has just a few counts. The V gene is TRBV29-1, the J gene TRBJ2-3; 8 bases align to TRBD1. The germline gives CDR1 SQVTM, CDR2 ANQGSEA. There are 13 residues in the CDR3. V was clipped by 4 bases and J by 4 bases; unmatched bases: 4. The CDR3 reads CSVVRQGPDTQYF. CDR3 DNA: TGCAGCGTTGTAAGACAGGGGCCAGATACGCAGTATTTT.